Below are 13 T cell receptor beta chains sequenced from a single sample in a study of radiation and T cells in renal cell carcinoma. Produced via immunoSEQ multiplex PCR; TCRdb's table is partial and in-frame only. The sample holds about 130,000 clones; 70% to 90% are singletons and the top ten take approximately 12%. The sample's time point: baseline pretreatment blood. Stated treatment: 15 Gy SBRT to primary tumor, nephrectomy 4 weeks later. The sequences come from blood, collected from a patient whose treatment included radiotherapy and nephrectomy. The receptors originated from a woman in her 50s with renal cell carcinoma.

This chain links TRBV14 with TRBJ1-4; D ambiguous. The CDR3 extends over 16 amino acids. The germline V gene has CDR1 SGHDN and CDR2 FVKESK. V shed 0 bases and J shed 7 bases, with 15 bases lying between them. The CDR3 loop reads CASSQDARAGREKLFF. The CDR3 nucleotides read TGTGCCAGCAGCCAAGATGCCCGGGCTGGTCGTGAAAAACTGTTTTTT.

The rearrangement links TRBV19 to TRBJ2-1; no clear D gene. CDR3 length: 14 residues. Germline lookup yields CDR1 LNHDA and CDR2 SQIVND (reference sequence). Trimming removed 1 base from V and 9 bases from J, with 13 bases in between. The CDR3 nucleotides read TGTGCCAGTAGTATAGCGGTCCCTCGTGGTGAGCAGTTCTTC. It translates to CASSIAVPRGEQFF.

A few counts support this clone. The gene calls are TRBV7-9 and TRBJ1-6; no definite D call. Germline V gene lookup returns CDR1 SEHNR and CDR2 FQNEAQ (reference sequence). V was pared by 2 bases and J by 9 bases, with 11 bases between. The length of the CDR3 is 14 residues. CDR3 sequence: CASSLRATGSPLHF. CDR3 DNA sequence: TGTGCCAGCAGCTTACGGGCAACGGGTTCACCCCTCCACTTT.

This chain joins TRBV5-8 and TRBJ1-5; D is possibly TRBD1 (6 bases). The germline V gene has CDR1 SGHTS and CDR2 YDEGEE. The CDR3 extends over 15 amino acids. V was trimmed by 1 base and J by 4 bases, leaving 12 bases between them. The CDR3 DNA is TGTGCCAGCAGCTTGTTCAAAGGGGGAAATCAGCCCCAGCATTTT. Translation: CASSLFKGGNQPQHF.

The gene calls are TRBV30 and TRBJ1-1; 9 bases map to TRBD1. Trimming took 1 base from V and 0 from J; bases not matched to a gene: 12. This CDR3 region has 18 residues. CDR1 is GTSNPN, CDR2 SVGIG, per germline (reference sequence). The CDR3 is CAWSDRGLGKRMNTEAFF. The CDR3 region has the DNA TGTGCCTGGAGTGACAGGGGGCTAGGGAAGAGGATGAACACTGAAGCTTTCTTT.

The V gene is TRBV19, the J gene TRBJ1-4; D is ambiguous. CDR1 LNHDA and CDR2 SQIVND come from the germline V gene (reference sequence). V was shortened by 7 bases and J by 0 bases, with 6 bases between the two germline ends. CDR3 length: 13 residues. The CDR3 sequence is CASTSATNEKLFF. The CDR3 DNA reads as TGTGCCAGTACGAGTGCAACTAATGAAAAACTGTTTTTT. Looking up the rest from reference TRBV19 and TRBJ1-4 gives the full variable domain: DGGITQSPKYLFRKEGQNVTLSCEQNLNHDAMYWYRQDPGQGLRLIYYSQIVNDFQKGDIAEGYSVSREKKESFPLTVTSAQKNPTAFYLCASTSATNEKLFFGSGTQLSVL.

In its sample, this clone was seen once. The rearrangement uses TRBV7-2 and TRBJ1-2, with TRBD1 matching over 7 bases. CDR3 length: 14 residues. J gave up 4 bases and V 5 bases, and 7 bases lay outside the gene matches. CDR1 is SGHTA, CDR2 FQGNSA, per germline. As DNA, the CDR3 is TGTGCCAGCAGCCCGGACAGGTTTACCTATGGCTACACCTTC. The encoded protein is CASSPDRFTYGYTF. Together with reference TRBV7-2 and TRBJ1-2, the CDR3 gives the full variable domain: GAGVSQSPSNKVTEKGKDVELRCDPISGHTALYWYRQSLGQGLEFLIYFQGNSAPDKSGLPSDRFSAERTGGSVSTLTIQRTQQEDSAVYLCASSPDRFTYGYTFGSGTRLTVV.

The chain is built from TRBV21-1 and TRBJ2-7; the table calls TRBD2, which could not be checked here. TRBV21-1 is marked as a pseudogene. The CDR3 extends over 15 amino acids. DNA for the CDR3: TGTGCCAGCAACTCCGGAGGCCCTAGGTGGGGCGAGCAGTACTTC. It translates to CASNSGGPRWGEQYF.

V and J are TRBV30 and TRBJ2-1; D could derive from TRBD1 or TRBD2 (5 bases each). Germline assignment: CDR1 GTSNPN and CDR2 SVGIG (reference sequence). Trimming took off 2 bases at V and 7 bases at J, with 12 bases between the two ends. The CDR3 is 13 residues long. CDR3 loop: CAWSQGDGNEQFF. CDR3 nucleotides: TGTGCCTGGAGTCAAGGGGACGGGAATGAGCAGTTCTTC.

The rearrangement uses TRBV7-2 and TRBJ1-5, with D hard to call. The CDR3 spans 15 residues. Per germline, CDR1 SGHTA and CDR2 FQGNSA. Trimming cost V 5 bases and J 1 base, with 12 bases left between them. CDR3 residues: CASSPQERSNQPQHF. CDR3 DNA sequence: TGTGCCAGCAGCCCCCAAGAGAGGAGCAATCAGCCCCAGCATTTT.

V gene TRBV18 combines with J gene TRBJ2-7; TRBD2 is a possible D gene (5 bases). Trimming removed 3 bases at V and 4 bases at J, with 13 bases between. The CDR3 runs to 14 residues. CDR1 and CDR2 (germline): KGHSH, LQKENI. The CDR3 sequence: CASSPSGRSYEQYF. CDR3 in DNA: TGTGCCAGCTCACCCTCGGGGAGATCATACGAGCAGTACTTC.

This clone has only one observation. V gene TRBV18 combines with J gene TRBJ1-2, with 7 bases lining up with TRBD1. V dropped 3 bases and J dropped 10; count of bases not matched to a gene: 11. The CDR3 totals 14 residues. Germline-derived CDR1 and CDR2 are KGHSH and LQKENI. The CDR3 coding sequence is TGTGCCAGCTCACCGGAGTTTAAGGGGGCGGACTACACCTTC. Residues: CASSPEFKGADYTF. The full variable domain, completed using reference TRBV18 and TRBJ1-2, is NAGVMQNPRHLVRRRGQEARLRCSPMKGHSHVYWYRQLPEEGLKFMVYLQKENIIDESGMPKERFSAEFPKEGPSILRIQQVVRGDSAAYFCASSPEFKGADYTFGSGTRLTVV.

The chain recombines TRBV15 with TRBJ2-2, with 12 bases that match TRBD2. The trim removed 3 bases at V and 2 bases at J, leaving 7 bases unmatched. CDR3 length: 18 amino acids. The V gene's germline CDR1 is LNHNV and CDR2 YYDKDF (reference sequence). DNA for the CDR3: TGTGCCACCAGCAGTCCTAAGGGACTAGCGGGCAACACCGGGGAGCTGTTTTTT. It is translated as CATSSPKGLAGNTGELFF.